This TCR beta chain was identified in a study of shared clonotypes between healthy human individuals. Study-level findings and limits: Researchers sampled blood only, noting tissue repertoires likely differ. The naive CD4 repertoires of several donors were compared, and roughly 5.1% of clonotypes were shared. Unshared clonotypes carried lower generation probabilities than those common to all four donors.

Germline lookup yields CDR1 PRHDT and CDR2 FYEKMQ (reference sequence). With 0 bases removed from V and 4 bases from J, the gap between germline ends came to 7 bases. This CDR3 has 14 amino acids. Sequencing used immunoSEQ multiplex PCR; TCRdb keeps in-frame clones, though not all of them. The sample contains about 2,500,000 clones, roughly nine tenths of which appear only once. As to this clone: Its antigen remains unidentified.

This rearrangement joins TRBV13 to TRBJ1-3; D gene uncertain. Sample: naive CD4+ T cells sorted from blood. Subset defined: CD45RA+ positively selected. The sequence came from a man younger than 35 in good health. The CDR3 coding sequence is TGTGCCAGCAGCTTAGGCCATACGGGAAACACCATATATTTT. Translated: CASSLGHTGNTIYF.